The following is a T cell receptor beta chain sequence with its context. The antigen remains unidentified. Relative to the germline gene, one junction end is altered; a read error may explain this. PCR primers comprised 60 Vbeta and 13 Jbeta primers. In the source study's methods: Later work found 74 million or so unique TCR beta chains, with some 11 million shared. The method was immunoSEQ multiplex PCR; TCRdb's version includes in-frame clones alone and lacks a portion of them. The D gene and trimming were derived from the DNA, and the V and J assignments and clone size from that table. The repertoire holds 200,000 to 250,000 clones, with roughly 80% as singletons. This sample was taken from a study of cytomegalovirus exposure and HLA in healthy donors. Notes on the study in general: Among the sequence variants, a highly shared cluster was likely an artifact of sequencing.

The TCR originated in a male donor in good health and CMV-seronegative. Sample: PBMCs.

Here the CDR3 DNA reads TGTTCCAGCAGCTTAGTAACGGGTAGGGGTCGCAGCAATCAGCCCCAGCATTTT. Its protein product is CSSSLVTGRGRSNQPQHF. The chain uses TRBV7-9 and TRBJ1-5, with D tentatively TRBD1 (5 bases). Germline-derived CDR1 and CDR2 are SEHNR and FQNEAQ (reference sequence). There are 18 residues in the CDR3. Looking up the rest from reference TRBV7-9 and TRBJ1-5 gives the full variable domain: DTGVSQNPRHKITKRGQNVTFRCDPISEHNRLYWYRQTLGQGPEFLTYFQNEAQLEKSRLLSDRFSAERPKGSFSTLEIQRTEQGDSAMYLCSSSLVTGRGRSNQPQHFGDGTRLSIL.